Shown below are 7 T cell receptor beta chains from a single sample sequenced in a study of CD4 T cells in relation to SARS-CoV-2 and coronaviruses (dated by TCRdb to the early 2020s). No antigens are known for them. The library was generated by the immunoSEQ multiplex PCR assay. TCRdb took this table from immuneACCESS and kept in-frame rearrangements with V and J called. Such tables lack part of the clones; where checked against another copy, unresolved V genes explain under half of the gap, and the rest is unexplained. The table for this sample lists around 45,000 clones; over 75% of them were counted only once. The top ten constitute 1.4% of the sample. The material sequenced was naive CD4+ T cells from PBMCs, cultured in vitro. The sample's cell subset or site label, in plain terms: naive CD4+ T cells isolated by negative enrichment. The receptors originated from an adult with COVID-19.

The J gene is TRBJ2-3, the V gene TRBV9; 10 nucleotides line up with TRBD2. The CDR3 runs to 17 residues. V dropped 7 bases and J dropped 4; count of bases not matched to a gene: 15. Germline CDR1 SGDLS, CDR2 YYNGEE. Here the CDR3 reads CASSVVGLAGVSDTQYF. The CDR3 DNA is TGTGCCAGCTCCGTAGTAGGGCTAGCGGGAGTTTCAGATACGCAGTATTTT.

CDR3 sequence reads: CASSFQGETNTGELFF. The CDR3 nucleotides are TGTGCCAGCAGTTTCCAGGGGGAGACGAACACCGGGGAGCTGTTTTTT. The chain uses TRBV28 and TRBJ2-2; TRBD1 matches 7 bases. The CDR3 runs 16 residues. Germline V gene sequence: CDR1 MDHEN, CDR2 SYDVKM. J was trimmed by 0 bases and V by 3 bases; bases with no gene match: 4.

This chain links TRBV27 with TRBJ2-1; 9 nucleotides line up with TRBD1. Germline CDR1 and CDR2: MNHEY and SMNVEV (reference sequence). J was trimmed by 6 bases and V by 5 bases; bases with no gene match: 8. CDR3 length: 15 amino acids. CDR3 DNA sequence: TGTGCCAGCAGTCACGGGACAGGGTGGGCCAATGAGCAGTTCTTC. Protein: CASSHGTGWANEQFF.

This chain joins TRBV10-2 and TRBJ2-2, with 9 nucleotides matching TRBD2. The J segment lost 0 bases and the V segment lost 7 bases, leaving 12 bases of the junction unmatched. The length of the CDR3 is 18 residues. The germline V gene encodes CDR1 WSHSY and CDR2 SAAADI. This CDR3 reads CASIGRGTSLANTGELFF. The CDR3 nucleotides are TGCGCCAGCATTGGTCGGGGGACTAGCCTTGCGAACACCGGGGAGCTGTTTTTT.

The J gene is TRBJ2-7, the V gene TRBV28, with 9 bases fitting TRBD2. This CDR3 has 16 residues. From germline, CDR1 is MDHEN and CDR2 SYDVKM. J was trimmed by 2 bases and V by 2 bases; bases with no gene match: 7. This chain's CDR3 is CASSLARLAGTYEQYF. The CDR3, as DNA: TGTGCCAGCAGTTTAGCCCGTCTAGCGGGGACCTACGAGCAGTACTTC.

The chain is built from TRBV3-1 (or the pseudogene TRBV3-2) and TRBJ2-3; D is undetermined. CDR1 LGHDT and CDR2 YNNKEL come from the germline V gene (reference sequence). CDR3 length equals 12 residues. The V end was cut by 5 bases, the J end by 7 bases, with 10 bases between. The CDR3 DNA reads as TGTGCCAGCAGCTCCCCCGAGAATACGCAGTATTTT. Translation: CASSSPENTQYF.

There are a few counts of this clone. The chain recombines TRBV4-1 with TRBJ2-2; D is possibly TRBD2 (5 bases). This CDR3 has 13 residues. V gave up 4 bases and J gave up 9 bases, with 12 bases separating them. CDR1 MGHRA and CDR2 YSYEKL come from the germline V gene. The CDR3, as DNA: TGCGCCAGCAGCCTCCCGGGAAGCAGGGAGCTGTTTTTT. Translation: CASSLPGSRELFF.